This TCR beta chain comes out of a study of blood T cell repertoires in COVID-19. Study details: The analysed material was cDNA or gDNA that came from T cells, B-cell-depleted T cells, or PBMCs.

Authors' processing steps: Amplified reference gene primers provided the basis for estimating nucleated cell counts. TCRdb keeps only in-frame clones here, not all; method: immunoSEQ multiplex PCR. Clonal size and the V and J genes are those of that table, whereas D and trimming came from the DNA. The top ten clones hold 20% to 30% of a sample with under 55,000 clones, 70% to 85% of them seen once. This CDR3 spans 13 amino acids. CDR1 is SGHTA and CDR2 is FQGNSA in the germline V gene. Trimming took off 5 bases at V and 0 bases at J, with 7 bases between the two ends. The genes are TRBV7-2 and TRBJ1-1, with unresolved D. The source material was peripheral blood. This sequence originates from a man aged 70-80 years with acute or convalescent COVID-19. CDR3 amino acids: CASSAQLNTEAFF. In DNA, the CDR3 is TGTGCCAGCAGCGCACAGTTGAACACTGAAGCTTTCTTT.